The rows below give T cell receptor beta chains drawn from one sample of a study of shared clonotypes between healthy human individuals. Assay used: immunoSEQ multiplex PCR; TCRdb lists only in-frame clones, some missing. Here the sample spans some 1 million clones, under 80% being singletons. Material for sequencing was memory CD4+ T cells sorted from blood. The receptors were sampled from a man younger than 35 in good health. CDR3s include the opening cysteine and the closing phenylalanine or tryptophan. D genes are given only for firm matches. Clone size is stated in some rows and not others, as once, few, many or a class when expanded.

cdr3_nt cdr3_aa clone_size cdr3_length d_call j_call v_call
TGTGCCAGCAGCCGGGGGGGCCTGGGAGATACGCAGTATTTT CASSRGGLGDTQYF few 14 TRBD2 TRBJ2-3 TRBV9
TGTGCCAGCAGCCCAAGACCCGACACCGGGGAGCTGTTTTTT CASSPRPDTGELFF - 14 - TRBJ2-2 TRBV7-6
TGTGCCAGCAGCTCCAGACTAGCGGGGGAAAGAGGAGATACGCAGTATTTT CASSSRLAGERGDTQYF few 17 TRBD2 TRBJ2-3 TRBV7-2
TGCGCCAGCAGCCAAGCTGGAGGCAGGACTAATTCACCCCTCCACTTT CASSQAGGRTNSPLHF - 16 - TRBJ1-6 TRBV4-1
TGTGCCATCAGTGAGTCCCAACAGGGGGCGAGGGAGCAGTACTTC CAISESQQGAREQYF - 15 TRBD1 TRBJ2-7 TRBV10-3
TGTGCCAGCAGCCCGAGAGGGGAGGGGAGAAAAAGATTCTTC CASSPRGEGRKRFF - 14 TRBD2 TRBJ2-1 TRBV7-6
TGTGCCAGCAGCCTGACAGGGGTTAATTCACCCCTCCACTTT CASSLTGVNSPLHF once 14 TRBD1 TRBJ1-6 TRBV7-2
TGCAGTGCTAGGAAGGGCAATGAGCAGTTCTTC CSARKGNEQFF - 11 - TRBJ2-1 TRBV20-1
TGTGCCAGCAGCTTTGACAGACCGGATAGCAATCAGCCCCAGCATTTT CASSFDRPDSNQPQHF - 16 - TRBJ1-5 TRBV5-4
TGTGCCAGCAGCTTCAACGGGGGCTCTGGAAACACCATATATTTT CASSFNGGSGNTIYF - 15 - TRBJ1-3 TRBV13
TGCGCCAGCAGCCGCCCGGGCGGGGGCTCGGATGAGCAGTTCTTC CASSRPGGGSDEQFF - 15 - TRBJ2-1 TRBV4-1
TGCGCCAGCAGCTCGGCACTGCTCTCTGGGGCCAACGTCCTGACTTTC CASSSALLSGANVLTF - 16 - TRBJ2-6 TRBV5-1
TGCGCCAGCAGCCAGGGGTCAATAAGGGGCGGGGGAGCTTTCTTT CASSQGSIRGGGAFF many 15 - TRBJ1-1 TRBV4-1
TGCGCCAGTTGGACTAGCGGGATAAGTGTTCACCACGAGCAGTACTTC CASWTSGISVHHEQYF - 16 TRBD2 TRBJ2-7 TRBV10-2
TGTGCCAGCAGCTTATGGGTAGAAAATCAGCCCCAGCATTTT CASSLWVENQPQHF - 14 - TRBJ1-5 TRBV5-5
TGTGCCAGCAGCCAAGGGTCCGGGACAGGGTATTCACCCCTCCACTTT CASSQGSGTGYSPLHF few 16 TRBD1 TRBJ1-6 TRBV14
TGTGCCAGCAGTTTTCGGGTTCGATCCTATGGCTACACCTTC CASSFRVRSYGYTF - 14 - TRBJ1-2 TRBV28
TGTGCCAGCAGCCGTACGGGGGGGTCCGAAAAACTGTTTTTT CASSRTGGSEKLFF - 14 - TRBJ1-4 TRBV7-2
TGCGCCAGCAGACAACAGGAGGCGAGCAATCAGCCCCAGCATTTT CASRQQEASNQPQHF - 15 - TRBJ1-5 TRBV4-1
TGTGCCAGCAGTCAGCAGGGAAGGACGGAGGCCCAGTACTTC CASSQQGRTEAQYF - 14 - TRBJ2-5 TRBV5-5
TGTGCCAGCAGCCAAGGAGTATTAGGGGCAGATACGCAGTATTTT CASSQGVLGADTQYF once 15 - TRBJ2-3 TRBV4-2
TGTGCCAGCAGCGTAGATCCAGCTAGCGGGGGCACAGATACGCAGTATTTT CASSVDPASGGTDTQYF - 17 TRBD2 TRBJ2-3 TRBV9
TGTGCCAGCAGTCCGGGGGCGTTGGGGACCGGGGAGCTGTTTTTT CASSPGALGTGELFF - 15 - TRBJ2-2 TRBV28
TGTGCCAGTAGTGACCAGGGTTCGGGGGCCAACGTCCTGACTTTC CASSDQGSGANVLTF - 15 - TRBJ2-6 TRBV19
TGTGCCACCCAGACCCGACGAGGCACCTACGAGCAGTACTTC CATQTRRGTYEQYF - 14 - TRBJ2-7 TRBV6-5
TGTGCCAGCAGCTCGCTCCAGCGGGAGGCTTTAGAGACCCAGTACTTC CASSSLQREALETQYF - 16 TRBD2 TRBJ2-5 TRBV7-8
TGTGCCATCAGTGAGGTTAGCGGCCCCACAGATACGCAGTATTTT CAISEVSGPTDTQYF - 15 - TRBJ2-3 TRBV10-3
TGCGCCAGCAGCAGCAGTTTGGGGACAGTCCCCTACGAGCAGTACTTC CASSSSLGTVPYEQYF - 16 TRBD1 TRBJ2-7 TRBV5-1
TGTGCCTGGAGTGTTCGCGAGGACTCACCCCTCCACTTT CAWSVREDSPLHF - 13 - TRBJ1-6 TRBV30
TGTGCCAGCAAGCGAGGCACAGCCCACAATCAGCCCCAGCATTTT CASKRGTAHNQPQHF many 15 - TRBJ1-5 TRBV6-1
TGCGCCAGCAGTACTAGCGGGGGGTACAATGAGCAGTTCTTC CASSTSGGYNEQFF once 14 TRBD2 TRBJ2-1 TRBV5-1
TGCGCCAGCAGACTTGACTATATCGAGACCCAGTACTTC CASRLDYIETQYF - 13 - TRBJ2-5 TRBV5-1
TGCGCCAGCAGCTTGTCATTCACTGAAGCTTTCTTT CASSLSFTEAFF - 12 - TRBJ1-1 TRBV5-1
TGTGCCAGCACTGGGAGGGGATACTATGGCTACACCTTC CASTGRGYYGYTF - 13 - TRBJ1-2 TRBV28
TGTGCCAGCAGGCTCGGACTAGCGGGAGATTCCTACGAGCAGTACTTC CASRLGLAGDSYEQYF - 16 - TRBJ2-7 TRBV21-1
TGTGCCAGTAAGGCACTACAGGGGGCTGGAAACACCATATATTTT CASKALQGAGNTIYF - 15 TRBD1 TRBJ1-3 TRBV19
TGCGCCAGCAGCTTTGGTAGCGGGAGAACAGATACGCAGTATTTT CASSFGSGRTDTQYF - 15 TRBD2 TRBJ2-3 TRBV5-1
TGTGCCAGCAGCTCCGACCCGCAGTCGCCCCAGCATTTT CASSSDPQSPQHF - 13 - TRBJ1-5 TRBV7-8
TGTGCCAGCAGTTTATACGACAGTTCTAATGAAAAACTGTTTTTT CASSLYDSSNEKLFF - 15 - TRBJ1-4 TRBV28
TGTGCCAGCAGCTCCATACAGGGGGCGGATACGCAGTATTTT CASSSIQGADTQYF - 14 TRBD1 TRBJ2-3 TRBV11-2